What follows describes a single TCR beta chain. Its antigen remains unidentified. Qualities for individual bases were not recorded, and no much larger clone is one base off. The source of the sample is a study of lymphopenia after photon versus proton radiotherapy (dated by TCRdb to between 2017 and 2020). For the study in its entirety: The study compared the immunological effects of photon versus proton radiation therapy in patients with gastrointestinal tumors who developed high-grade lymphopenia. A cohort of 20 patients with gastrointestinal tumors who received either photon or proton therapy and subsequently developed lymphopenia was included. The goal of the study was to describe how the two radiation modalities differ in their effects on the immune system. Findings and caveats that apply to the study as a whole: During treatment, patients who received photon therapy lost naive T cells and TCR diversity and gained effector/memory populations, whereas patients who received proton therapy remained relatively stable. Across the cohort, an inverse correlation was found between a larger post-nadir drop in TCR diversity and overall survival time among patients who died. After the lymphocyte count nadir, photon-treated repertoires showed oligoclonal expansion, especially of CD8+ Temra cells, which drove the drop in diversity. The survival association was assessed only in patients who died, and the authors presented better survival with proton therapy as a possibility rather than a demonstrated result.

Preparation of the library involved the immunoSEQ multiplex PCR assay. Deep sequencing of rearranged TCR beta loci, alongside multiparametric flow cytometry, was used to profile T cell repertoires. Entries here come from immuneACCESS through TCRdb and include only in-frame sequences with V and J called. Some clones fail to appear in such tables; in the studies checked, an unresolved V gene covers under half of the shortfall, and the cause of the remainder is unknown. A total of 25,000 to 30,000 clones appear in this sample, around four fifths of them only once. The ten largest clones capture more than 3% of the sample. The CDR3 numbers 14 residues from cysteine through phenylalanine. Of all the DNA, just the CDR3 is kept, 42 bases in frame from base 1. The trim is 6 bases for V and 1 base for J, with a gap of 10 bases between the germline ends. The germline V gene gives CDR1 as MNHNS and CDR2 as SASEGT.

The chain is assembled from TRBV6-1 and TRBJ2-4; the D gene is perhaps TRBD1, from 6 matching bases. The sequences come from peripheral blood, collected from a patient treated with photon-based radiotherapy. The TCR sequence derives from a woman between 45 and 60 years old with pancreatic cancer. The CDR3 has the sequence CASRERGAKNIQYF. Read as DNA, the sequence is TGTGCCAGCAGAGAAAGGGGGGCCAAAAACATTCAGTACTTC.